The entry below describes one TCR beta chain. The data stem from a study of blood T cell repertoires in COVID-19. On the study more broadly: The United States, Italy and Spain supplied acute and convalescent COVID-19 samples.

The V and J ends lost 2 bases and 5 bases, in that order; junction bases with no gene match: 6. Germline assignment: CDR1 MGHRA and CDR2 YSYEKL. The CDR3 totals 15 residues. TCRdb's copy holds only in-frame clones and misses some; the assay was immunoSEQ multiplex PCR. The data contain some 200,000 clones, roughly 80% of them singletons. Sequencing used PBMCs or T cells enriched from blood (not recorded which). The TCR sequence derives from a woman aged 50 to 60 who had recovered from COVID-19. This rearrangement joins TRBV4-1 to TRBJ2-3, with 8 nucleotides matching TRBD1. In DNA form, the CDR3 reads TGCGCCAGCAGCCAACAGGGGGCAAGAGGAGATACGCAGTATTTT. Encoded protein: CASSQQGARGDTQYF.